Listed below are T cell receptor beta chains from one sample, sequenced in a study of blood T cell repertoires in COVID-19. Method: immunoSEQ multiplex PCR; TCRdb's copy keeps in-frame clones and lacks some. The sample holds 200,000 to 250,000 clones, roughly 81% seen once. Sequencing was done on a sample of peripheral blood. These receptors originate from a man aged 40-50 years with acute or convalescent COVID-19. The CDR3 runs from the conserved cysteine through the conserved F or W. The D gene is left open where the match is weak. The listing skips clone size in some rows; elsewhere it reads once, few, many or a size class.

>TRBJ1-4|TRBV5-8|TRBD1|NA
CASSLGQGRREKLFF
TGTGCCAGCAGCTTGGGACAGGGGAGGCGTGAAAAACTGTTTTTT
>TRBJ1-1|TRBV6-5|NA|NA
CASSTQTEAFF
TGTGCCAGCAGTACTCAAACTGAAGCTTTCTTT
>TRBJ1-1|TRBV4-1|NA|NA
CASSQLPGNTEAFF
TGCGCCAGCAGCCAACTACCAGGGAACACTGAAGCTTTCTTT
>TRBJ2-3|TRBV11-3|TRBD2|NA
CASSPESGGGSDTQYF
TGTGCCAGCAGCCCGGAAAGCGGGGGCGGGTCAGATACGCAGTATTTT
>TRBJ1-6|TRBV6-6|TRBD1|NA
CASTFDRANSPLHF
TGTGCCAGCACCTTCGACAGGGCAAATTCACCCCTCCACTTT
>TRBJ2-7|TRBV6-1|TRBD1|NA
CASSEGDRPYEQYF
TGTGCCAGCAGTGAAGGGGACAGGCCCTACGAGCAGTACTTC
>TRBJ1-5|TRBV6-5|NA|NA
CASSYGQIGGGQPQHF
TGTGCCAGCAGTTACGGTCAAATAGGGGGGGGACAGCCCCAGCATTTT
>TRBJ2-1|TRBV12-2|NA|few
CASRPGTGKEEQFF
TGTGCAAGTCGCCCCGGGACAGGGAAAGAGGAGCAGTTCTTC
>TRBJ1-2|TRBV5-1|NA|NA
CASSILQGYEGYTF
TGCGCCAGCAGCATCTTACAGGGATATGAGGGCTACACCTTC
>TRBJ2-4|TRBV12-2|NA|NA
CASRRPPVRGTKNIQYF
TGTGCAAGTCGCCGCCCCCCGGTGCGGGGGACCAAAAACATTCAGTACTTC
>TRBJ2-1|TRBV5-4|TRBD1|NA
CASIILGQPDNEQFF
TGTGCCAGCATCATACTGGGACAGCCCGACAATGAGCAGTTCTTC
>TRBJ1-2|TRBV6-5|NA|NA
CASSYFIGGAYGYTF
TGTGCCAGCAGTTATTTCATCGGGGGGGCGTATGGCTACACCTTC
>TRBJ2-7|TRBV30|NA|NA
CAWSAGSYEQYF
TGTGCCTGGAGTGCAGGCAGCTACGAGCAGTACTTC
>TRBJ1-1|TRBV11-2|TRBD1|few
CASSLGGTGAEAFF
TGTGCCAGCAGCTTAGGGGGGACAGGGGCGGAAGCTTTCTTT
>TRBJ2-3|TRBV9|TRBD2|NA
CASSVVAGGPAGTQYF
TGTGCCAGCAGCGTAGTAGCGGGGGGCCCCGCAGGGACGCAGTATTTT
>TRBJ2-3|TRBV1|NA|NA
CTSSHRPGLALDTQYF
TGCACCAGCAGCCACCGACCGGGACTAGCTTTAGATACGCAGTATTTT
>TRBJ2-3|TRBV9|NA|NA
CASSVGQRSTDTQYF
TGTGCCAGCAGCGTCGGACAGCGATCCACGGATACGCAGTATTTT
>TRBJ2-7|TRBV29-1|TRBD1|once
CSGGGTGGYEQYF
TGCAGCGGGGGAGGGACAGGGGGCTACGAGCAGTACTTC
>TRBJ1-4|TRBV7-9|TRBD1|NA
CASSLGTGLNEKLFF
TGTGCCAGCAGCTTAGGGACAGGCCTTAATGAAAAACTGTTTTTT
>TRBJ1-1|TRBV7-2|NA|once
CASSKGGALEAFF
TGTGCCAGCAGCAAAGGGGGGGCACTCGAAGCTTTCTTT
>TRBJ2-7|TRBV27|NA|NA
CASSYKGGGYEQYF
TGTGCCAGCAGTTACAAGGGGGGGGGCTACGAGCAGTACTTC
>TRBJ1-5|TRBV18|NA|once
CASSDGAGGLNQPQHF
TGTGCCAGCTCCGACGGGGCCGGGGGGTTGAATCAGCCCCAGCATTTT
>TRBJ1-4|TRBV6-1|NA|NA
CASSEMTQFHVREKLFF
TGTGCCAGCAGTGAAATGACTCAGTTCCACGTTAGGGAAAAACTGTTTTTT
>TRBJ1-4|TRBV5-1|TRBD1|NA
CASSYVTGGGEKLFF
TGCGCCAGCAGCTACGTGACAGGGGGCGGCGAAAAACTGTTTTTT
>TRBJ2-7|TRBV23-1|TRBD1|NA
CASGTGDSYEQYF
TGCGCCAGCGGGACAGGGGACTCCTACGAGCAGTACTTC
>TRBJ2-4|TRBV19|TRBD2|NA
CASSISGGENIQYF
TGTGCCAGTAGTATATCCGGGGGGGAAAACATTCAGTACTTC
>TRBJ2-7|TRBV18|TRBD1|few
CASSPRTGDSYEQYF
TGTGCCAGCTCACCCCGGACAGGTGACTCCTACGAGCAGTACTTC
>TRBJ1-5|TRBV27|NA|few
CASRKGQWDQPQHF
TGTGCCAGCAGAAAGGGACAATGGGATCAGCCCCAGCATTTT
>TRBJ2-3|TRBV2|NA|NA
CASSEGSDTQYF
TGTGCCAGCAGTGAAGGCAGTGATACGCAGTATTTT
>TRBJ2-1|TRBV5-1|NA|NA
CASSFPGRASNNEQFF
TGCGCCAGCAGCTTCCCGGGCAGGGCATCCAACAATGAGCAGTTCTTC
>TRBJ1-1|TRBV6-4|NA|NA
CASSESGRTEAFF
TGTGCCAGCAGTGAATCTGGGCGCACTGAAGCTTTCTTT
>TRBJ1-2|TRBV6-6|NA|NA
CASIQTSGEGYTF
TGTGCCAGCATCCAAACGTCGGGAGAAGGCTACACCTTC
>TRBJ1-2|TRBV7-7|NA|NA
CASSLRLESRIANYGYTF
TGTGCTAGCAGCTTGCGTTTAGAAAGCCGAATCGCTAACTATGGCTACACCTTC
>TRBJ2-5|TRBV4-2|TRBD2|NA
CASSQDISTSGGASETQYF
TGTGCCAGCAGCCAAGACATCTCGACTAGCGGGGGGGCATCTGAGACCCAGTACTTC
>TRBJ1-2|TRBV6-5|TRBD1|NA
CASRTGGGPGYTF
TGTGCCAGCAGGACGGGAGGGGGCCCTGGCTACACCTTC
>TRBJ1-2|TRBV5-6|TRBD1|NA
CASSLNYAGGNYGYTF
TGTGCCAGCAGCTTAAACTACGCAGGGGGGAACTATGGCTACACCTTC